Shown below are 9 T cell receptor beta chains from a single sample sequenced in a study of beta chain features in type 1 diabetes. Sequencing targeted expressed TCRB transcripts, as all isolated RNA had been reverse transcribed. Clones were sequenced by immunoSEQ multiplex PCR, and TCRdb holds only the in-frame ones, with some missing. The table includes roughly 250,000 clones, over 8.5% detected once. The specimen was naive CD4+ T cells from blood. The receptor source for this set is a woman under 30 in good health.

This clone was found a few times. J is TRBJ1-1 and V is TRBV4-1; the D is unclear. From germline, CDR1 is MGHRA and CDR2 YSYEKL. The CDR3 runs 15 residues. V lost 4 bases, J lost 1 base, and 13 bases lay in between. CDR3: CASSRSGAGNTEAFF. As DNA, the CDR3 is TGCGCCAGCAGCCGGTCGGGAGCGGGGAACACTGAAGCTTTCTTT.

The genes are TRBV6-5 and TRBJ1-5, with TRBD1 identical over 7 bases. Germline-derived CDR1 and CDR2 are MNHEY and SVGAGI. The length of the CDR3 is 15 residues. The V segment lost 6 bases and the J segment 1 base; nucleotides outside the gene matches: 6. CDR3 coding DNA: TGTGCCAGCAGCCCGACAGGGACCAGCAATCAGCCCCAGCATTTT. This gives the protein CASSPTGTSNQPQHF.

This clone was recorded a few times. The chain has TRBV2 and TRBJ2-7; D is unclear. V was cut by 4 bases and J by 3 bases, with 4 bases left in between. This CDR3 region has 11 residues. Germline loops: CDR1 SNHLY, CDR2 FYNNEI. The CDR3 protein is CASSAYYEQYF. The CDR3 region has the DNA TGTGCCAGCAGTGCTTACTACGAGCAGTACTTC.

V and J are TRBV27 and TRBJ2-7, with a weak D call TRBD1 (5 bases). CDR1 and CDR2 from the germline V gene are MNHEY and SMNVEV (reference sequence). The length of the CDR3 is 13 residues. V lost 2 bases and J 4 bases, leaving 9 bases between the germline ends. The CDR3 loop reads CASSLQDSYEQYF. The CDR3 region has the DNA TGTGCCAGCAGTTTACAAGACAGTTACGAGCAGTACTTC.

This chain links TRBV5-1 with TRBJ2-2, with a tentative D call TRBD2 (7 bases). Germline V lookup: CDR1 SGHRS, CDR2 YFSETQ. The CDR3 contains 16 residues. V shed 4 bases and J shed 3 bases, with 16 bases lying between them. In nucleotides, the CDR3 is TGCGCCAGCAGCCCCCCGGGGGGCGAGGACACCGGGGAGCTGTTTTTT. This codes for CASSPPGGEDTGELFF.

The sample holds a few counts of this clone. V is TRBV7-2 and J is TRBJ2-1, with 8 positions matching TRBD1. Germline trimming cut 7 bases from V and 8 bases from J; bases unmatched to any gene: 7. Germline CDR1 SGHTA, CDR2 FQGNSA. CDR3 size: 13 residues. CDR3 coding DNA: TGTGCCAGCACCCGGGACAGGTCGGATGAGCAGTTCTTC. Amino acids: CASTRDRSDEQFF.

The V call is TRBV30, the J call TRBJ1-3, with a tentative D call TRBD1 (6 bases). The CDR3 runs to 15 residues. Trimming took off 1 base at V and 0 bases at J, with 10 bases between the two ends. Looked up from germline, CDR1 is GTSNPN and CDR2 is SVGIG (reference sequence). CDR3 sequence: CAWSGDRRSGNTIYF. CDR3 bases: TGTGCCTGGAGTGGCGACAGGCGCTCTGGAAACACCATATATTTT.

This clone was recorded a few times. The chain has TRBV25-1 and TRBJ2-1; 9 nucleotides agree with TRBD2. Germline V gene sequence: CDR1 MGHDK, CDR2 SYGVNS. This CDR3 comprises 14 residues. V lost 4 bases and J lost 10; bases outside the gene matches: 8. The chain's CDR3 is CASSVPGLASEQFF. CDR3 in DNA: TGTGCCAGCAGTGTACCGGGACTAGCCTCCGAGCAGTTCTTC.

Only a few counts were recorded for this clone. The CDR3 is CAISGTPNTGELFF. In DNA form, the CDR3 reads TGTGCCATCAGTGGAACACCGAACACCGGGGAGCTGTTTTTT. The V and J genes are TRBV10-3 and TRBJ2-2; D is uncertain. CDR1 ENHRY and CDR2 SYGVKD come from the germline V gene. The CDR3 spans 14 residues. The V gene lost 4 bases and the J gene lost 0 bases, with 6 bases spanning the gap.